Presented here are 11 T cell receptor beta chains from one specimen sequenced in a study of blood T cell repertoires in COVID-19. The table came from immunoSEQ multiplex PCR; TCRdb's copy has only in-frame clones and leaves some out. This sample has 400,000 to 550,000 clones, with 87% found just once. Sequencing was carried out using PBMCs or T cells enriched from blood (not recorded which). These receptor sequences come from a woman under 30 with acute COVID-19.

This clone was observed a few times. This chain links TRBV9 with TRBJ2-2; TRBD1 is a possible D gene (5 bases). The ends were cut back, 0 bases at V and 4 bases at J, with 7 bases in the middle. Germline V gives CDR1 SGDLS, CDR2 YYNGEE. The CDR3 has 14 amino acids. The CDR3 region is CASSVVQGTGELFF. DNA for the CDR3: TGTGCCAGCAGCGTAGTTCAGGGCACCGGGGAGCTGTTTTTT. Full variable domain (remainder filled in from reference TRBV9 and TRBJ2-2): DSGVTQTPKHLITATGQRVTLRCSPRSGDLSVYWYQQSLDQGLQFLIQYYNGEERAKGNILERFSAQQFPDLHSELNLSSLELGDSALYFCASSVVQGTGELFFGEGSRLTVL.

The chain combines TRBV28 with TRBJ2-7, with no clear D. The CDR3 runs 11 residues. Trimming removed 3 bases at V and 6 bases at J, with 6 bases between. Germline values: CDR1 MDHEN, CDR2 SYDVKM. The DNA of the CDR3 is TGTGCCAGCAGTTTCGGTCCCGAGCAGTACTTC. This codes for CASSFGPEQYF.

In its sample, this clone was seen once. The genes are TRBV4-1 and TRBJ2-3; TRBD2 matches at 7 bases. Trimming removed 3 bases from V and 1 base from J; junction bases left unmatched: 4. Germline CDR1 and CDR2: MGHRA and YSYEKL. This CDR3 region has 15 residues. DNA of the CDR3: TGCGCCAGCAGCCATCTAGCGGAAGGCACAGATACGCAGTATTTT. This gives the protein CASSHLAEGTDTQYF.

The chain combines TRBV13 with TRBJ2-5; perhaps TRBD1 as D (5 bases). V was clipped by 5 bases and J by 5 bases, with 12 bases between them. The CDR3 extends over 13 amino acids. Germline V gene data show CDR1 as PRHDT and CDR2 as FYEKMQ (reference sequence). CDR3 amino acids: CASSQHRWETQYF. CDR3 nucleotides: TGTGCCAGCAGCCAACACAGGTGGGAGACCCAGTACTTC.

V is TRBV4-3 and J is TRBJ2-3; 10 positions agree with TRBD2. In germline, CDR1 is LGHNA, CDR2 YSLEER. The trim removed 0 bases at V and 4 bases at J, leaving 4 bases unmatched. This CDR3 is 16 amino acids long. The CDR3 DNA reads as TGCGCCAGCAGCCAAGACGGGACTAGCGTTCCAGATACGCAGTATTTT. It is translated as CASSQDGTSVPDTQYF.

The chain combines TRBV14 with TRBJ1-4; D ambiguous. Germline V gives CDR1 SGHDN, CDR2 FVKESK. CDR3 length equals 16 residues. V lost 1 base and J 0 bases, leaving 9 bases between the germline ends. The CDR3 nucleotides read TGTGCCAGCAGCCAAGTTAACACCTCAACTAATGAAAAACTGTTTTTT. It is translated as CASSQVNTSTNEKLFF.

V gene TRBV19 combines with J gene TRBJ2-7, with TRBD2 identical over 8 bases. Germline lookup yields CDR1 LNHDA and CDR2 SQIVND (reference sequence). Trimming removed 8 bases from V and 6 bases from J; junction bases left unmatched: 12. CDR3 length: 14 amino acids. The CDR3 coding sequence is TGTGCCAGTGGAACAAGCGGGAGTATTTCCGAGCAGTACTTC. Translation gives CASGTSGSISEQYF.

This clone appeared a single time. V gene TRBV7-9 combines with J gene TRBJ2-5; tentative D call: TRBD2 (6 bases). The CDR3 has 14 amino acids. V shed 8 bases and J shed 6 bases, with 19 bases lying between them. Germline CDR1 and CDR2: SEHNR and FQNEAQ (reference sequence). DNA for the CDR3: TGTGCCAGCGCACCGGGACTCTCCACAAAGACCCAGTACTTC. This encodes CASAPGLSTKTQYF.

This clone has only a few counts. The CDR3 protein is CASSSPGGNGYTF. The CDR3, as DNA: TGTGCCAGCAGTTCTCCAGGGGGAAATGGCTACACCTTC. The chain combines TRBV28 with TRBJ1-2, with 7 bases aligning to TRBD1. CDR3 length: 13 residues. The germline CDR1 and CDR2 sequences are MDHEN and SYDVKM. V was pared by 4 bases and J by 6 bases, with 5 bases of the junction left unmatched.

This clone was seen only once. The rearrangement links TRBV5-5 to TRBJ2-3; 7 positions match TRBD2. The junction had 6 bases not matched to a gene; V was cut back by 5 bases and J by 0 bases. The CDR3 loop spans 15 amino acids. Germline V CDR1 and CDR2: SGHKS, YYEKEE (reference sequence). The CDR3 DNA reads as TGTGCCAGCAGTCTTCTCGGGAGGAGCACAGATACGCAGTATTTT. Encoded protein: CASSLLGRSTDTQYF.

The V call is TRBV27, the J call TRBJ2-2; D remains unclear. V lost 5 bases and J lost 6, with 16 bases in between. The CDR3 runs to 15 residues. The germline V gene has CDR1 MNHEY and CDR2 SMNVEV (reference sequence). The CDR3 region is CASSPRGPVAGELFF. The CDR3 nucleotides read TGTGCCAGCAGTCCACGCGGCCCTGTCGCCGGGGAGCTGTTTTTT.